The 21 T cell receptor beta chains below all came from one sample that was sequenced in a study of spatial heterogeneity in lung cancer (dated by TCRdb to between 2018 and 2021). Their specific antigens are unknown. Sample time point, as interpreted from the label and publication: sample taken at primary tumor resection. Overall study results and their limits: A correlation was observed between the number of expanded intratumoral alpha and beta TCRs and the tumor nonsynonymous mutation count.

The library was made by 5' RACE. For sequencing, a NextSeq 500 was employed. TCRdb trimmed public reads at Q25 via fastp, called clones via MiXCR and kept in-frame beta chains. Each entry is one CDR3 protein sequence, shown with its most common DNA and genes. Within this sample are approximately 7,000 distinct CDR3 sequences, with 10% to 15% of them counted one time only. Jointly, the top ten make up roughly 8.1% of the sample. The specimen was lung tumor tissue, collected at surgery. The receptors here all came from a male donor with early-stage non-small cell lung cancer.

At least ten counts were recorded for this clonotype. With the library built for alpha chains, this beta chain is off target and its frequency is not meaningful. This sequence joins TRBV12-3 or TRBV12-4 and TRBJ2-5; maybe TRBD2 (6 bases). Trimming took 6 bases from V and 7 from J, leaving 12 bases between them. This CDR3 comprises 12 residues. The CDR3, as DNA: TGTGCCAGCAGGGGGACTGTCGGGACCCAGTACTTC. Translating gives CASRGTVGTQYF.

This clonotype was recorded at least ten times. The size of this beta chain means little, since it is a stray read in a library made for alpha chains. This chain links TRBV5-1 with TRBJ1-4, with 7 positions matching TRBD1. The V gene end was trimmed by 1 base and the J gene end by 8 bases; junction bases not matched to a gene: 11. This CDR3 has 16 residues. Germline V gene data show CDR1 as SGHRS and CDR2 as YFSETQ. The chain's CDR3 is CASSLNWATGSEKLFF. DNA for the CDR3: TGCGCCAGCAGCTTGAATTGGGCGACAGGGAGCGAAAAACTGTTTTTT.

By sample fraction, this clonotype is medium-sized. This beta chain turned up in a library designed for alpha chains; as an off-target read, its abundance says little. This chain links TRBV28 with TRBJ2-1, with D possibly matching TRBD1 (6 bases). From germline, CDR1 is MDHEN and CDR2 SYDVKM. Trimming pared 5 bases from V and 15 bases from J, leaving 14 bases between. CDR3 length: 11 residues. DNA of the CDR3: TGTGCCAGCAGTACAACAGGGACAAGGTTCTTC. This sequence encodes CASSTTGTRFF.

Comments on this clonotype: Because this beta chain is a stray read in a library intended to capture alpha chains, its abundance should not be given much weight. The chain is built from TRBV29-1 and TRBJ1-2; a possible D gene is TRBD1 (5 bases). Germline-derived CDR1 and CDR2 are SQVTM and ANQGSEA. The CDR3 runs 15 residues. The V and J ends lost 1 base and 5 bases respectively, with 17 bases between them. The CDR3 region is CSVEGQLGVGYGYTF. CDR3 nucleotides: TGCAGCGTTGAAGGCCAGCTGGGGGTTGGGTATGGCTACACCTTC.

This clonotype was seen ten or more times. Since the library was made to target alpha chains, this beta chain is a stray read and its abundance is not meaningful. The CDR3 loop is CASSPTLAGEQFF. The CDR3 DNA reads as TGTGCCAGCAGTCCCACCCTAGCAGGTGAGCAGTTCTTC. The V and J genes are TRBV27 and TRBJ2-1, with D perhaps matching TRBD2 (5 bases). Trimming removed 5 bases at V and 9 bases at J, with 14 bases between. Germline V lookup: CDR1 MNHEY, CDR2 SMNVEV (reference sequence). The CDR3 is 13 residues long.

This clonotype showed up many times. Because the library targeted alpha chains, this beta chain is an off-target read whose size means little. The chain couples TRBV5-1 to TRBJ2-1; TRBD2 agrees at 7 bases. This CDR3 is built from 14 residues. Germline V gives CDR1 SGHRS, CDR2 YFSETQ. Unmatched junction bases numbered 9, after V lost 4 bases and J lost 8 bases. As DNA, the CDR3 is TGCGCCAGCAGCCAAGAACCGGGACTACATGAGCAGTTCTTC. This translates into CASSQEPGLHEQFF. Complete variable domain (other parts from reference TRBV5-1 and TRBJ2-1): KAGVTQTPRYLIKTRGQQVTLSCSPISGHRSVSWYQQTPGQGLQFLFEYFSETQRNKGNFPGRFSGRQFSNSRSEMNVSTLELGDSALYLCASSQEPGLHEQFFGPGTRLTVL.

The table lists this clonotype with a few counts. The library was built for alpha chains, so this beta chain is an off-target read and its size means little. CDR3 loop: CASSQQGAGFEAFF. The CDR3 DNA is TGTGCCAGCAGTCAACAGGGGGCCGGTTTTGAAGCTTTCTTT. The chain is built from TRBV6-6 and TRBJ1-1; 9 nucleotides match TRBD1. V trimming: 5 bases; J trimming: 7 bases; junction bases outside the gene matches: 8. The CDR3 runs 14 residues. Germline V gene data show CDR1 as MNHNY and CDR2 as SVGAGI (reference sequence).

The sample holds many counts of this clonotype. For a library built for alpha chains, this beta chain is a stray read; little rests on its size. The chain links TRBV20-1 to TRBJ1-4; D is unresolved. In germline, CDR1 is DFQATT, CDR2 SNEGSKA (reference sequence). CDR3 length: 15 amino acids. V shed 0 bases and J shed 6 bases, with 14 bases lying between them. The CDR3 nucleotides read TGCAGTGCTAGAGATTCGGGGTTTAATCATGAAAAACTGTTTTTT. Protein product: CSARDSGFNHEKLFF.

About this clonotype itself: This beta chain is an off-target read within a library intended for alpha chains, so its frequency means little. V and J are TRBV27 and TRBJ2-3, with D uncertain. The CDR3 runs 14 residues. V dropped 3 bases and J dropped 2 bases, with 9 bases sitting between them. The germline CDR1 and CDR2 sequences are MNHEY and SMNVEV (reference sequence). The CDR3 bases are TGTGCCAGCAGTTTGGGGTCTTTCACAGATACGCAGTATTTT. This gives the protein CASSLGSFTDTQYF.

By frequency in the sample, this clonotype is medium-sized. This beta chain represents an off-target read in a library built for alpha chains; its size is of limited meaning. This sequence joins TRBV5-5 and TRBJ1-5, with 10 positions matching TRBD1. Trimming took 4 bases from V and 9 from J; bases not matched to a gene: 4. There are 13 residues in the CDR3. Per germline, CDR1 SGHKS and CDR2 YYEKEE (reference sequence). This chain's CDR3 is CASSGTGDGPQHF. CDR3 coding DNA: TGTGCCAGCAGCGGGACAGGGGATGGGCCCCAGCATTTT. Full variable domain (rest looked up from reference TRBV5-5 and TRBJ1-5): DAGVTQSPTHLIKTRGQQVTLRCSPISGHKSVSWYQQVLGQGPQFIFQYYEKEERGRGNFPDRFSARQFPNYSSELNVNALLLGDSALYLCASSGTGDGPQHFGDGTRLSIL.

Many counts were recorded for this clonotype. In a library made to pick up alpha chains, this beta chain is a stray read with a size that means little. The DNA for the CDR3 is TGCAGCGTCGCGACAGGGTTGGTGGAGACCCAGTACTTC. Its translation: CSVATGLVETQYF. The rearrangement uses TRBV29-1 and TRBJ2-5, with TRBD1 matching over 7 bases. J gave up 5 bases and V 6 bases, and 9 bases lay outside the gene matches. In germline, CDR1 is SQVTM, CDR2 ANQGSEA. The CDR3 consists of 13 residues.

This clonotype was detected many times. This beta chain came through as a stray read in a library set up for alpha chains, and its size says little. CDR3 DNA sequence: TGTGCCAGCAGCATGGCGGGGGGTCCCTGGGATACGCAGTATTTT. Its translation is CASSMAGGPWDTQYF. This chain uses TRBV3-1 with TRBJ2-3; TRBD2 aligns across 8 bases. This CDR3 is built from 15 residues. Trimming at V came to 5 bases and at J to 6 bases, leaving 10 bases not matched to a gene. The germline V gene has CDR1 LGHDT and CDR2 YNNKEL (reference sequence).

This clonotype is termed medium-sized. A library prepared for alpha chains yielded this beta chain as an off-target read; its size is of little meaning. The chain recombines TRBV29-1 with TRBJ2-1, with TRBD1 as a possible D gene (6 bases). Per the germline V gene, CDR1 is SQVTM and CDR2 is ANQGSEA. This CDR3 contains 16 residues. V was clipped by 1 base and J by 4 bases, with 17 bases between them. CDR3 loop: CSVEGQRGKIYNEQFF. CDR3 DNA sequence: TGCAGCGTTGAAGGCCAGAGGGGGAAGATTTACAATGAGCAGTTCTTC.

In its sample, this clonotype is medium-sized. The library was prepared for alpha chains; this beta chain is a stray read, so its frequency means little. The chain couples TRBV12-3 or TRBV12-4 to TRBJ2-5; D may be TRBD2 (6 bases). V was clipped by 2 bases and J by 8 bases, with 15 bases between them. The CDR3 has 14 residues. The CDR3 here is CASSLKGLGGTQYF. CDR3 nucleotide sequence: TGTGCCAGCAGTTTAAAGGGCCTCGGGGGTACCCAGTACTTC.

In its sample, this clonotype ranks as medium-sized. Because the library targeted alpha chains, this beta chain is an off-target read whose size means little. The rearrangement joins TRBV6-5 to TRBJ2-2; TRBD1 matches 7 bases. The ends lost 2 bases at V and 7 bases at J; junction bases unmatched: 10. The CDR3 length is 16 residues. The germline gives CDR1 MNHEY, CDR2 SVGAGI. The CDR3 DNA reads TGTGCCAGCAGTTACGAACAGGGGATCAGGGGCGGGGAGCTGTTTTTT. Residues: CASSYEQGIRGGELFF.

As concerns this clonotype: The size of this beta chain means little, since it is a stray read in a library made for alpha chains. The chain has TRBV2 and TRBJ1-6, with unresolved D. The CDR3 length is 15 residues. Germline CDR1 reads SNHLY; CDR2 reads FYNNEI. V was clipped by 4 bases and J by 5 bases, with 12 bases between them. The CDR3 loop reads CASSVIGQNNSPLHF. The CDR3 bases are TGTGCCAGCAGTGTAATAGGGCAGAATAATTCACCCCTCCACTTT.

This clonotype is classed as medium-sized (0.01 to 0.1%). This beta chain is an unintended read in a library built for alpha chains; its size means little. V and J are TRBV20-1 and TRBJ1-1; D gene ambiguous. CDR3 length: 14 amino acids. Germline-derived CDR1 and CDR2 are DFQATT and SNEGSKA (reference sequence). Trimming took 7 bases from V and 0 from J, leaving 15 bases between them. The CDR3 sequence: CSGARQIMNTEAFF. The DNA for the CDR3 is TGCAGTGGGGCCCGGCAGATCATGAACACTGAAGCTTTCTTT.

This clonotype was detected ten times or more. This beta chain slipped into a library made for alpha chains as a stray read, so its size is not meaningful. The chain couples TRBV6-2 or TRBV6-3 to TRBJ2-5; no definite D call. V shed 2 bases and J shed 2 bases, with 9 bases lying between them. Germline lookup yields CDR1 MNHEY and CDR2 SVGEGT. CDR3 length equals 14 residues. The DNA for the CDR3 is TGTGCCAGCAGTTACCACGGGCGTCAAGAGACCCAGTACTTC. This gives the protein CASSYHGRQETQYF.

A word on this clonotype: This beta chain was picked up by a library intended for alpha chains and is off target, so its count carries little meaning. The chain uses TRBV11-1 and TRBJ2-1, with 8 nucleotides matching TRBD2. V dropped 2 bases and J dropped 8; count of bases not matched to a gene: 8. CDR3 length: 15 amino acids. Per germline, CDR1 SGHAT and CDR2 FQDESV (reference sequence). The CDR3 nucleotides read TGTGCCAGCAGCTTAAGTTCAGCGGGAGTATATGAGCAGTTCTTC. It is translated as CASSLSSAGVYEQFF.

This clonotype is classed as medium-sized. Because this beta chain is a stray read in a library intended to capture alpha chains, its abundance should not be given much weight. The CDR3 DNA sequence: TGTGCCAGCAGTTTAGACAGGGGGCGGACTGAAGCTTTCTTT. Amino acids: CASSLDRGRTEAFF. V is TRBV2 and J is TRBJ1-1; TRBD1 matches 10 bases. Per the germline V gene, CDR1 is SNHLY and CDR2 is FYNNEI. V trimming: 5 bases; J trimming: 5 bases; junction bases outside the gene matches: 5. The CDR3 has 14 amino acids.

There are many counts of this clonotype. Being off target in a library aimed at alpha chains, this beta chain has a size of little meaning. V usage is TRBV12-3 or TRBV12-4 and J usage is TRBJ2-3; tentatively, D is TRBD1 or TRBD2 (6 bases each). This CDR3 has 15 amino acids. V was clipped by 0 bases and J by 6 bases, with 13 bases between them. CDR3 sequence: CASSLASGRGDTQYF. In nucleotides, the CDR3 is TGTGCCAGCAGTTTAGCTAGCGGAAGGGGGGATACGCAGTATTTT.